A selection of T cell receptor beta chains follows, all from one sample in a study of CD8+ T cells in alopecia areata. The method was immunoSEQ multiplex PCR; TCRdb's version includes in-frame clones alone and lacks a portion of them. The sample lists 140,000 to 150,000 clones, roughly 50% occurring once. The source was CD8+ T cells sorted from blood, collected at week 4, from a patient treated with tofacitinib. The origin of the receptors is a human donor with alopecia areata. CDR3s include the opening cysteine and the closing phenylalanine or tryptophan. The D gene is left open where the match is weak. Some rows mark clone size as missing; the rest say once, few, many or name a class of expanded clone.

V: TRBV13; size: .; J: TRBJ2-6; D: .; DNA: TGTGCCAGCAGCTCTGGGGCCAACGTCCTGACTTTC; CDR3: CASSSGANVLTF
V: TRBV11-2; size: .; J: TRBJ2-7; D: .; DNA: TGTGCCAGCAGCTCCCCCCTACAGGTCTTCCCGGGGGAGCAGTACTTC; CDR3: CASSSPLQVFPGEQYF
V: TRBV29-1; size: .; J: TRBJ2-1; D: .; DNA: TGCAGCGGATACACGGGAGCGGCGGGATACAATGAGCAGTTCTTC; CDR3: CSGYTGAAGYNEQFF
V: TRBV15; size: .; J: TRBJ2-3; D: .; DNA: TGTGCCACCAGCCCCCAGAGAGGGTCGGACAACCGCTTCACAGATACGCAGTATTTT; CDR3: CATSPQRGSDNRFTDTQYF
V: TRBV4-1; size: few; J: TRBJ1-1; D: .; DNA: TGCGCCAGCAGCCAAGAGTGGACAGACGAAGCTTTCTTT; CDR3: CASSQEWTDEAFF
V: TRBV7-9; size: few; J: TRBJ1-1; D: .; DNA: TGTGCCAGCATCCCGGGCCGAAGGGGGACTGAAGCTTTCTTT; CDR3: CASIPGRRGTEAFF
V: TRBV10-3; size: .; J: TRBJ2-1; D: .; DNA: TGTGCCATCAGTGATCCCGATTCTAGGGGATTCAATGAGCAGTTCTTC; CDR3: CAISDPDSRGFNEQFF
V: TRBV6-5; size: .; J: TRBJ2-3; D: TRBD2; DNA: TGTGCCAGCAGTTCACGCGATAGCGGGGTCTCAGATACGCAGTATTTT; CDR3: CASSSRDSGVSDTQYF
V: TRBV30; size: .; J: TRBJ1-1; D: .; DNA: TGTGCCTGGAGTTGGGGGCAGGCTGAAGCTTTCTTT; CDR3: CAWSWGQAEAFF
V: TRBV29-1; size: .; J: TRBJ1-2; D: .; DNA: TGCAGCGTTGAAGTTGCAGATACGAGGGGATATGGCTACACCTTC; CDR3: CSVEVADTRGYGYTF
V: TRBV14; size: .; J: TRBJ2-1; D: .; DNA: TGTGCCAGCGTCCAGGCCGTGACAATGAGCTCCTACAATGAGCAGTTCTTC; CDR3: CASVQAVTMSSYNEQFF
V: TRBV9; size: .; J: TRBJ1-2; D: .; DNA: TGTGCCAGCAGCCCATTTGAATATGGCTACACCTTC; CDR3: CASSPFEYGYTF
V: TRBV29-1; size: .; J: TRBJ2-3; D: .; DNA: TGCAGCGGACAAACAGGGCTCCTTCTCACAGATACGCAGTATTTT; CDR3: CSGQTGLLLTDTQYF
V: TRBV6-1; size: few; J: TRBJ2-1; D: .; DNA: TGTGCCAGCAGCGAAGTGGTTAGCGGCTCCTACAATGAGCAGTTCTTC; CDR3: CASSEVVSGSYNEQFF
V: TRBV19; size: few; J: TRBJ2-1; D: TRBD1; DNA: TGTGCCAGTAGTATTTCCGTGTGGACAGGGGGTCCATCTGAGCAGTTCTTC; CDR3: CASSISVWTGGPSEQFF
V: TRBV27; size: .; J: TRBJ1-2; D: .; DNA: TGTGCCAGCAGCCTGGGTGGGGCCAACTATGGCTACACCTTC; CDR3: CASSLGGANYGYTF
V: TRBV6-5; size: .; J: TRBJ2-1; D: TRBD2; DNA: TGTGCCAGCAGTACCGGTTTAGCGGGGTACCATGAGCAGTTCTTC; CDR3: CASSTGLAGYHEQFF
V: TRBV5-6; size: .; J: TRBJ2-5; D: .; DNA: TGTGCCAGCAGCTCGGCCCAGTACTTC; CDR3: CASSSAQYF
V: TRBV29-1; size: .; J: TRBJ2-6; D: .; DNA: TGCAGCGTTGAAGTCAGGTCCTCTGGGGCCAACGTCCTGACTTTC; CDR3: CSVEVRSSGANVLTF
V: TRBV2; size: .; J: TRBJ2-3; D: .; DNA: TGTGCCAGCATGGGGTCCACAGATACGCAGTATTTT; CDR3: CASMGSTDTQYF
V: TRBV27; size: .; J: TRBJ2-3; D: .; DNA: TGTGCCAGCAGTGGCAGGGGAACACACACAGATACGCAGTATTTT; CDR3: CASSGRGTHTDTQYF
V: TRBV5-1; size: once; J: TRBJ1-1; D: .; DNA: TGCGCCAGCGGCGAGGGGACTCACACTGAAGCTTTCTTT; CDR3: CASGEGTHTEAFF
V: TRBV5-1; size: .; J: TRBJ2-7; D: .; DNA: TGCGCCAGCAGCGGGGACATGCTAAACGAGCAGTACTTC; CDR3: CASSGDMLNEQYF
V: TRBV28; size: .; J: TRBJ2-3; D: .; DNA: TGTGCCAGCAGTTTAGACACGCGGATGAGCACAGATACGCAGTATTTT; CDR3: CASSLDTRMSTDTQYF
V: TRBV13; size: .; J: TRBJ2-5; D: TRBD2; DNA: TGTGCCAGCAGCTTAGGTATCCGACTAGCGGGGCCTCAAGAGACCCAGTACTTC; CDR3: CASSLGIRLAGPQETQYF
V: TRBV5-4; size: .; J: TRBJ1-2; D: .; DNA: TGTGCCAGCAGCTTGGCGGCAGGGTGGGATGGCTACACCTTC; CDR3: CASSLAAGWDGYTF
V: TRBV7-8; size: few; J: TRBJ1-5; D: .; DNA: TGTGCCAGCAGCTTAGAGGGGACCTTTCCACCCCAGCATTTT; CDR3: CASSLEGTFPPQHF
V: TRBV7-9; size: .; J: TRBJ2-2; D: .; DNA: TGTGCCAGCAGCTTCACCGGGGAGCTGTTTTTT; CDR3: CASSFTGELFF
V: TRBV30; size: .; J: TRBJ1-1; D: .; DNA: TGTGCCTCCTCTCAGGGGCACACTGAAGCTTTCTTT; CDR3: CASSQGHTEAFF
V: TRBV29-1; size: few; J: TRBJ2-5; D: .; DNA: TGCAGCGTTGTGAGTAGCGTGCAAGAGACCCAGTACTTC; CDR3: CSVVSSVQETQYF
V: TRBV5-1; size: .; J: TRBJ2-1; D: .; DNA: TGCGCCAGCAGCTTGGGCCTAAACAATGAGCAGTTCTTC; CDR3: CASSLGLNNEQFF
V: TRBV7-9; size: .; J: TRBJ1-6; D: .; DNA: TGTGCCAGCAGCTTAGAAGGGTTGAATTCACCCCTCCACTTT; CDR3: CASSLEGLNSPLHF
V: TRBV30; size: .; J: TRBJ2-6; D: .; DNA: TGTGCCTGGAGGACATTGCCTGGGGCCAACGTCCTGACTTTC; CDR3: CAWRTLPGANVLTF
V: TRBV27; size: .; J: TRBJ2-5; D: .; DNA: TGTGCCAGCAGCCCCCTTGGGGGACATACGTCCCACTTC; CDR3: CASSPLGGHTSHF
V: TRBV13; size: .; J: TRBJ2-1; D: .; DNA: TGTGCCAGCAGCTTCCCAGGGGATGAGCAGTTCTTC; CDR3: CASSFPGDEQFF